This T cell receptor (beta chain) stems from a study of cytomegalovirus exposure and HLA in healthy donors. Separation from the roughly 670-subject first cohort characterized the 120-subject validation cohort, to which the donors belonged. This CDR3 has 15 residues. V was pared by 6 bases and J by 2 bases, with 7 bases of the junction left unmatched. Germline V gene data show CDR1 as MNHEY and CDR2 as SVGAGI. Assay: immunoSEQ multiplex PCR; the TCRdb copy retains only in-frame clones and omits some. Of around 150,000 clones in the sample, around 82% were seen once. Concerning this clone: The antigen is unknown.

Overall study results and limits: Subsequent analysis found a tendency for first-cohort TCR clusters to co-occur within the approximately 130 validation repertoires. Specificity of three CMV-associated chains for CMV antigens was verified in vitro. The authors enumerated some 160 TCR beta chains as linked to cytomegalovirus.

This sequence originates from a man younger than 40 in good health and CMV-seropositive. The material sequenced was PBMCs. The rearrangement links TRBV6-5 to TRBJ1-3; 7 nucleotides match TRBD1. CDR3 in DNA: TGTGCCAGCAGGCGACAGGGCAGGGCTGGAAACACCATATATTTT. Translating gives CASRRQGRAGNTIYF.